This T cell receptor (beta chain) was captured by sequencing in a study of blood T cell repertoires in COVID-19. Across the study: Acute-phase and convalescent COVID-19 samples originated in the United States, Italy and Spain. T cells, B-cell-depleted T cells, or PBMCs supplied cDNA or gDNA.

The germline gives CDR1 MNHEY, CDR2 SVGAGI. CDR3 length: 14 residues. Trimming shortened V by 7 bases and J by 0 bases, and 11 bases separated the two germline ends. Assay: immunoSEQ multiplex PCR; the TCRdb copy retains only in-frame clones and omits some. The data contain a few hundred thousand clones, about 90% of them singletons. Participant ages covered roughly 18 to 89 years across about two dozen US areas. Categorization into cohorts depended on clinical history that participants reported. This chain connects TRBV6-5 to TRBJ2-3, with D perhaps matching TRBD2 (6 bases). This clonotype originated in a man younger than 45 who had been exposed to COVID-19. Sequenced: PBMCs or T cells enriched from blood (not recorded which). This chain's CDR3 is CASITRGSTDTQYF. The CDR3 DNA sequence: TGTGCCAGCATTACGCGGGGAAGCACAGATACGCAGTATTTT.